This is a list of T cell receptor beta chains from one sample in a study of tumour-infiltrating T cells in Burkitt lymphoma. Assay used: immunoSEQ multiplex PCR; TCRdb lists only in-frame clones, some missing. The top ten clones hold 2.9% of a sample with tens of thousands of clones, about a third of them seen once. What was sequenced was tumor tissue. These receptors came from a human donor with Burkitt lymphoma. Both conserved end residues are part of each CDR3. A D gene is named only where the DNA matches it firmly. The listing skips clone size in some rows; elsewhere it reads once, few, many or a size class.

D gene: TRBD2
J gene: TRBJ2-3
V gene: TRBV6-6
clone size: .
CDR3 DNA: TGTGCCAGCAGTGGGACTAGCGGGGTTTCAGATACGCAGTATTTT
CDR3 protein: CASSGTSGVSDTQYF

D gene: TRBD2
J gene: TRBJ2-2
V gene: TRBV2
clone size: few
CDR3 DNA: TGTGCCAGCAGCGCAGAGACTAGCCCCGCCGGGGAGCTGTTTTTT
CDR3 protein: CASSAETSPAGELFF

D gene: .
J gene: TRBJ1-4
V gene: TRBV27
clone size: few
CDR3 DNA: TGTGCCAGCAGTTGGGGGGTTAATGAAAAACTGTTTTTT
CDR3 protein: CASSWGVNEKLFF

D gene: .
J gene: TRBJ1-5
V gene: TRBV15
clone size: .
CDR3 DNA: TGTGCCACTCGAGAGGATTATAGCAATCAGCCCCAGCATTTT
CDR3 protein: CATREDYSNQPQHF

D gene: .
J gene: TRBJ1-4
V gene: TRBV7-2
clone size: .
CDR3 DNA: TGTGCCAGCAGCGTCGCAGGTGAAAAACTGTTTTTT
CDR3 protein: CASSVAGEKLFF

D gene: .
J gene: TRBJ1-2
V gene: TRBV19
clone size: .
CDR3 DNA: TGTGCCAGTAGGACAGGAGCGAGTAGTGGCTACACCTTC
CDR3 protein: CASRTGASSGYTF

D gene: .
J gene: TRBJ1-6
V gene: TRBV7-9
clone size: once
CDR3 DNA: TGTGCCAGCAGCTACAGGGAAGCGGATTCACCCCTCCACTTT
CDR3 protein: CASSYREADSPLHF

D gene: TRBD1
J gene: TRBJ1-1
V gene: TRBV4-1
clone size: .
CDR3 DNA: TGCGCCAGCCTGAAGGGGACAGGGTTAATGAACACTGAAGCTTTCTTT
CDR3 protein: CASLKGTGLMNTEAFF

D gene: TRBD1
J gene: TRBJ2-2
V gene: TRBV5-1
clone size: .
CDR3 DNA: TGCGCCAGCAGCCTCAGACAGGGTGGATCCGGGGAGCTGTTTTTT
CDR3 protein: CASSLRQGGSGELFF

D gene: .
J gene: TRBJ1-3
V gene: TRBV6-1
clone size: .
CDR3 DNA: TGTGCCAGCAGTGACGGGGGTTTCTCTGGAAACACCATATATTTT
CDR3 protein: CASSDGGFSGNTIYF

D gene: .
J gene: TRBJ2-7
V gene: TRBV5-1
clone size: few
CDR3 DNA: TGCGCCAGCAGCTTGCTGGGAACAAGGCCCTACGAGCAGTACTTC
CDR3 protein: CASSLLGTRPYEQYF

D gene: TRBD1
J gene: TRBJ2-5
V gene: TRBV5-4
clone size: .
CDR3 DNA: TGTGCCAGCACCGGACAGGAGCAGACCCAGTACTTC
CDR3 protein: CASTGQEQTQYF

D gene: .
J gene: TRBJ2-1
V gene: TRBV14
clone size: .
CDR3 DNA: TGTGCCAGCAGCCAATGGGGCAGTGAGGCGCAGTTCTTC
CDR3 protein: CASSQWGSEAQFF

D gene: TRBD1
J gene: TRBJ2-3
V gene: TRBV29-1
clone size: .
CDR3 DNA: TGCTCCTCTCTCAGGGGGCACGGCACAGATACGCAGTATTTT
CDR3 protein: CSSLRGHGTDTQYF

D gene: TRBD1
J gene: TRBJ1-6
V gene: TRBV7-9
clone size: few
CDR3 DNA: TGTGCCAGCAGCTTCGGAGGGCTAGGTAGACAGGGGAATTCACCCCTCCACTTT
CDR3 protein: CASSFGGLGRQGNSPLHF

D gene: TRBD2
J gene: TRBJ2-5
V gene: TRBV5-4
clone size: .
CDR3 DNA: TGTGCCAGCAGCTTTCCGGCTAGCGGACAAGAGACCCAGTACTTC
CDR3 protein: CASSFPASGQETQYF

D gene: TRBD1
J gene: TRBJ2-7
V gene: TRBV9
clone size: .
CDR3 DNA: TGTGCCAGCAGCCCCCGGACAGGGTTAGTTGGCGAGCAGTACTTC
CDR3 protein: CASSPRTGLVGEQYF

D gene: .
J gene: TRBJ2-2
V gene: TRBV4-2
clone size: .
CDR3 DNA: TGTGCCAGCAGCCAAGACGAGAACACCGGGGAGCTGTTTTTT
CDR3 protein: CASSQDENTGELFF

D gene: .
J gene: TRBJ1-2
V gene: TRBV7-2
clone size: .
CDR3 DNA: TGTGCCAGCAGCTTATTATATGGCTACACCTTC
CDR3 protein: CASSLLYGYTF

D gene: .
J gene: TRBJ2-3
V gene: TRBV6-1
clone size: few
CDR3 DNA: TGTGCCAGCAGCCCAGCTCCTAGTGGAGATACGCAGTATTTT
CDR3 protein: CASSPAPSGDTQYF

D gene: TRBD2
J gene: TRBJ2-5
V gene: TRBV5-1
clone size: few
CDR3 DNA: TGCGCCAGCAGCCAGGGCGGGGGGGGAGATGAGACCCAGTACTTC
CDR3 protein: CASSQGGGGDETQYF

D gene: .
J gene: TRBJ1-1
V gene: TRBV25-1
clone size: .
CDR3 DNA: TGTGCCAGCAGTGCATTCAGGGCTTCGGACACTGAAGCTTTCTTT
CDR3 protein: CASSAFRASDTEAFF

D gene: .
J gene: TRBJ2-7
V gene: TRBV9
clone size: .
CDR3 DNA: TGTGCCAGCAGCTTAGGAGGGCAGGGGACTTTTGAGAAGTACTTC
CDR3 protein: CASSLGGQGTFEKYF

D gene: TRBD1
J gene: TRBJ1-2
V gene: TRBV19
clone size: few
CDR3 DNA: TGTGCCAGTAGTTTACCGGGACAGGGGGCGCGAGGCTACACCTTC
CDR3 protein: CASSLPGQGARGYTF

D gene: .
J gene: TRBJ2-1
V gene: TRBV4-3
clone size: .
CDR3 DNA: TGCGCCAGCAGCCAATTTGCCGGGGGGCTCTCTTCCCACAATGAGCAGTTCTTC
CDR3 protein: CASSQFAGGLSSHNEQFF

D gene: TRBD1
J gene: TRBJ1-3
V gene: TRBV7-9
clone size: .
CDR3 DNA: TGTGCCAGCAGCCCCGGACAGGGGAAGCTCAAAAACACCATATATTTT
CDR3 protein: CASSPGQGKLKNTIYF

D gene: .
J gene: TRBJ1-2
V gene: TRBV19
clone size: .
CDR3 DNA: TGTGCCAGTAAGATGGCGCCGCATAATGGCTACACCTTC
CDR3 protein: CASKMAPHNGYTF

D gene: .
J gene: TRBJ2-3
V gene: TRBV7-9
clone size: .
CDR3 DNA: TGTGCCAGCAGCCGAACGGGGGGACAACTTCAAACGCAGTATTTT
CDR3 protein: CASSRTGGQLQTQYF

D gene: TRBD1
J gene: TRBJ2-3
V gene: TRBV19
clone size: .
CDR3 DNA: TGTGCCAGTAGCCGAGGGGGCGGCACAGATACGCAGTATTTT
CDR3 protein: CASSRGGGTDTQYF

D gene: .
J gene: TRBJ2-1
V gene: TRBV9
clone size: few
CDR3 DNA: TGTGCCAGCAGCGTAGGGGTGACAGGATACAATGAGCAGTTCTTC
CDR3 protein: CASSVGVTGYNEQFF

D gene: .
J gene: TRBJ1-2
V gene: TRBV5-4
clone size: .
CDR3 DNA: TGTGCCAGCAGCTTGGCCGCGGGGGGCCGGAATGGCTACACCTTC
CDR3 protein: CASSLAAGGRNGYTF

D gene: TRBD1
J gene: TRBJ1-2
V gene: TRBV19
clone size: .
CDR3 DNA: TGTGCCAGTAGTACAGGACAGGGTGGCTATGGCTACACCTTC
CDR3 protein: CASSTGQGGYGYTF

D gene: TRBD1
J gene: TRBJ1-5
V gene: TRBV18
clone size: .
CDR3 DNA: TGTGCCAGCTCACTAGGACAGGGCAATCAGCCCCAGCATTTT
CDR3 protein: CASSLGQGNQPQHF

D gene: .
J gene: TRBJ2-6
V gene: TRBV4-2
clone size: .
CDR3 DNA: TGTGCCAGCAGCCACGCTGGTTCTGGGGCCAACGTCCTGACTTTC
CDR3 protein: CASSHAGSGANVLTF

D gene: TRBD1
J gene: TRBJ1-1
V gene: TRBV18
clone size: .
CDR3 DNA: TGTGCCAGCTCACCGACAGGGATGCTGAACACTGAAGCTTTCTTT
CDR3 protein: CASSPTGMLNTEAFF

D gene: .
J gene: TRBJ2-5
V gene: TRBV11-1
clone size: .
CDR3 DNA: TGTGCCAGCAGCTTAAAAGAGACCCAGTACTTC
CDR3 protein: CASSLKETQYF

D gene: .
J gene: TRBJ1-2
V gene: TRBV29-1
clone size: few
CDR3 DNA: TGCAGCGTTGCGGTGTGGGGCTATGGCTACACCTTC
CDR3 protein: CSVAVWGYGYTF

D gene: .
J gene: TRBJ1-2
V gene: TRBV7-2
clone size: .
CDR3 DNA: TGTGCCAGCAGCTTAGAGGAGGGCTACACCTTC
CDR3 protein: CASSLEEGYTF

D gene: .
J gene: TRBJ2-7
V gene: TRBV5-6
clone size: few
CDR3 DNA: TGTGCCAGCAGCTTGACAGAGATGTCCTCCTACGAGCAGTACTTC
CDR3 protein: CASSLTEMSSYEQYF

D gene: TRBD1
J gene: TRBJ1-2
V gene: TRBV5-4
clone size: .
CDR3 DNA: TGTGCCAGCAGCTCGGACAGGGGGCACTATGGCTACACCTTC
CDR3 protein: CASSSDRGHYGYTF

D gene: TRBD1
J gene: TRBJ1-1
V gene: TRBV2
clone size: few
CDR3 DNA: TGTGCCAGCAGTGGACAGGGCGTGGGACTTGGCACTGAAGCTTTCTTT
CDR3 protein: CASSGQGVGLGTEAFF

D gene: TRBD1
J gene: TRBJ2-1
V gene: TRBV18
clone size: .
CDR3 DNA: TGTGCCAGCTCGCGTCCACAGGGGGCCGGTAGTGAGCAGTTCTTC
CDR3 protein: CASSRPQGAGSEQFF

D gene: .
J gene: TRBJ1-2
V gene: TRBV7-9
clone size: few
CDR3 DNA: TGTGCCAGCAGCTTACCGAACACGGGGAGCCGGGGCTACACCTTC
CDR3 protein: CASSLPNTGSRGYTF

D gene: .
J gene: TRBJ1-1
V gene: TRBV6-5
clone size: few
CDR3 DNA: TGTGCCAGCAGTTACTATTCGGGACGACCGAACACTGAAGCTTTCTTT
CDR3 protein: CASSYYSGRPNTEAFF

D gene: TRBD1
J gene: TRBJ1-5
V gene: TRBV27
clone size: few
CDR3 DNA: TGTGCCAGCAGGCCCGGGACAGGAGACAATCAGCCCCAGCATTTT
CDR3 protein: CASRPGTGDNQPQHF

D gene: .
J gene: TRBJ2-7
V gene: TRBV5-1
clone size: few
CDR3 DNA: TGCGCCAGCAGCACCTCATACAGGGAAGGGCAGTACTTC
CDR3 protein: CASSTSYREGQYF

D gene: .
J gene: TRBJ2-5
V gene: TRBV5-1
clone size: .
CDR3 DNA: TGCGCCAGCAGTCCCACGGTTTCTCAAGAGACCCAGTACTTC
CDR3 protein: CASSPTVSQETQYF

D gene: .
J gene: TRBJ2-7
V gene: TRBV7-2
clone size: .
CDR3 DNA: TGTGCCAGCAGCTTAGTCGGCGGGGGCGCCCTCTACGAGCAGTACTTC
CDR3 protein: CASSLVGGGALYEQYF

D gene: .
J gene: TRBJ1-1
V gene: TRBV5-4
clone size: .
CDR3 DNA: TGTGCCAGCAGCTTAAGGGATAGCACTGAAGCTTTCTTT
CDR3 protein: CASSLRDSTEAFF

D gene: .
J gene: TRBJ1-6
V gene: TRBV19
clone size: few
CDR3 DNA: TGTGCCAGTAGTATGACCAAAGGGAGCGGTTCACCCCTCCACTTT
CDR3 protein: CASSMTKGSGSPLHF